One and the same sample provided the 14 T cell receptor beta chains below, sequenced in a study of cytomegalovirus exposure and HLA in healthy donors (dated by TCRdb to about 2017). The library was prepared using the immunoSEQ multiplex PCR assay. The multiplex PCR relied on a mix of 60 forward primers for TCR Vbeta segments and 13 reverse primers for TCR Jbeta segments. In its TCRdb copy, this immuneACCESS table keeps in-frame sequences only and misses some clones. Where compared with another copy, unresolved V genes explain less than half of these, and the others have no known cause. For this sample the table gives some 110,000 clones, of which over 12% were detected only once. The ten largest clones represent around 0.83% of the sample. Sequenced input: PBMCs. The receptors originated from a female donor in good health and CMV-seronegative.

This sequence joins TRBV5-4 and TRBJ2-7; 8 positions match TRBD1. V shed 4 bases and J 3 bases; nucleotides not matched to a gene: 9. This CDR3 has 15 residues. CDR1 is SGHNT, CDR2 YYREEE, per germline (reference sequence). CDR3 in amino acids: CASSQSQGAFYEQYF. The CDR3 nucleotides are TGTGCCAGCAGCCAATCGCAGGGGGCTTTCTACGAGCAGTACTTC.

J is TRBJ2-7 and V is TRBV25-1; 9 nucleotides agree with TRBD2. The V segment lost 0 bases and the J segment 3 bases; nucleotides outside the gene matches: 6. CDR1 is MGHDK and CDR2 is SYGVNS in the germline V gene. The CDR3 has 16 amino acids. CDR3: CASSEYAGGTIYEQYF. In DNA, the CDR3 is TGTGCCAGCAGTGAATACGCGGGGGGGACCATCTACGAGCAGTACTTC.

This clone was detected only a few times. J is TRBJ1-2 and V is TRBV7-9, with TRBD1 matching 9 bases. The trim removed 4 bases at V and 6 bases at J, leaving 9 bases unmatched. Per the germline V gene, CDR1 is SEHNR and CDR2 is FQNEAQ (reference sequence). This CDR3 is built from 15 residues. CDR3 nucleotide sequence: TGTGCCAGCAGCTACCGGGAACAGGGGGCCGATGGCTACACCTTC. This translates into CASSYREQGADGYTF.

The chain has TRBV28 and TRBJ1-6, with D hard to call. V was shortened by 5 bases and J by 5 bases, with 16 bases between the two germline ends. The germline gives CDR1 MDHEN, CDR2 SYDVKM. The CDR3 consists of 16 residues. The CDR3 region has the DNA TGTGCCAGCAGTGAAATCGGACTGAGGAATAATTCACCCCTCCACTTT. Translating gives CASSEIGLRNNSPLHF.

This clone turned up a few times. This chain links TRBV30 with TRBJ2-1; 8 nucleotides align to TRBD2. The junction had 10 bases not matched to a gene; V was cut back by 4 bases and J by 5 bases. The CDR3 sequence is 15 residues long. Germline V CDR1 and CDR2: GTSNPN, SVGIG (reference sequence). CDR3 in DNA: TGTGCCTGGAACAAGGGTAGCGGGGACAACAATGAGCAGTTCTTC. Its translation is CAWNKGSGDNNEQFF.

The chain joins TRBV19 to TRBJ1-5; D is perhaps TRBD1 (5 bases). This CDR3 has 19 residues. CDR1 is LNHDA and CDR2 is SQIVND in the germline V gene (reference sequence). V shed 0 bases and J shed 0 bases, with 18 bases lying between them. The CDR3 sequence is CASSIEGTRGRYSNQPQHF. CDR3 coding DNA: TGTGCCAGTAGTATAGAGGGGACCCGGGGGAGATATAGCAATCAGCCCCAGCATTTT.

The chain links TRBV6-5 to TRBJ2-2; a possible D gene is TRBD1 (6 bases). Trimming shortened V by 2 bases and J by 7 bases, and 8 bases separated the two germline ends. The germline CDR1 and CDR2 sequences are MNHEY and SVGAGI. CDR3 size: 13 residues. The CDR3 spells CASSYGGDGELFF. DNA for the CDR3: TGTGCCAGCAGTTACGGGGGCGACGGGGAGCTGTTTTTT.

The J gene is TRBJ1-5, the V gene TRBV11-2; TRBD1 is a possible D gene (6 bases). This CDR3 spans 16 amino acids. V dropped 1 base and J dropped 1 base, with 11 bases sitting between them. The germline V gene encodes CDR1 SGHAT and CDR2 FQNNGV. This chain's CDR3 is CASSLGIRGSNQPQHF. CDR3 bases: TGTGCCAGCAGCTTAGGGATCAGGGGAAGCAATCAGCCCCAGCATTTT. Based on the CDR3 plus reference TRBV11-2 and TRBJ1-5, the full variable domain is EAGVAQSPRYKIIEKRQSVAFWCNPISGHATLYWYQQILGQGPKLLIQFQNNGVVDDSQLPKDRFSAERLKGVDSTLKIQPAKLEDSAVYLCASSLGIRGSNQPQHFGDGTRLSIL.

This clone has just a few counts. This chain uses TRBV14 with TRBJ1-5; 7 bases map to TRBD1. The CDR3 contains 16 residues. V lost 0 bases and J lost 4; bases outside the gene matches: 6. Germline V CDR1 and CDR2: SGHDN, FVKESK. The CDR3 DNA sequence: TGTGCCAGCAGCCAAGATTTGGGACAGTATAATCAGCCCCAGCATTTT. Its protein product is CASSQDLGQYNQPQHF.

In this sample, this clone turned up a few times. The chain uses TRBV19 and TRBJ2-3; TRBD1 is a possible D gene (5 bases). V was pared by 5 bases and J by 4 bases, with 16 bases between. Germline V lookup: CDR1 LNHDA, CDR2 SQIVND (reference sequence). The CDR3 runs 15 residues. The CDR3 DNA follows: TGTGCCAGTAGTCTGACAGTCCGGGTCCCAGATACGCAGTATTTT. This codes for CASSLTVRVPDTQYF.

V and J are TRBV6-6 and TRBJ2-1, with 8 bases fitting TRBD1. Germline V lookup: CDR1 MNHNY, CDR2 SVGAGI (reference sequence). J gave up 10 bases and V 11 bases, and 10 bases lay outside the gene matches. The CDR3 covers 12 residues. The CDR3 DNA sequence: TGTGCCGGACAGGGAGAAACAGGGGAGCAGTTCTTC. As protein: CAGQGETGEQFF.

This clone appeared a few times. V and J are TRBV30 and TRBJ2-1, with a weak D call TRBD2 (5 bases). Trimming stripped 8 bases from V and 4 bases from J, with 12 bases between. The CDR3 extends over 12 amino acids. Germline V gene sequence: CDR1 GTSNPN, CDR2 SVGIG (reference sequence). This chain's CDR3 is CAGERRYNEQFF. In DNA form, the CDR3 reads TGTGCCGGCGAGCGGAGGTACAATGAGCAGTTCTTC.

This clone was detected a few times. The CDR3 loop is CASSLWGTGEAFF. The DNA for the CDR3 is TGTGCCAGCAGCTTATGGGGAACAGGCGAAGCTTTCTTT. The rearrangement uses TRBV7-6 and TRBJ1-1; a possible D gene is TRBD1 (5 bases). CDR1 is SGHVS, CDR2 FNYEAQ, per germline. The V and J ends lost 2 bases and 8 bases respectively, with 12 bases between them. The CDR3 has 13 amino acids.

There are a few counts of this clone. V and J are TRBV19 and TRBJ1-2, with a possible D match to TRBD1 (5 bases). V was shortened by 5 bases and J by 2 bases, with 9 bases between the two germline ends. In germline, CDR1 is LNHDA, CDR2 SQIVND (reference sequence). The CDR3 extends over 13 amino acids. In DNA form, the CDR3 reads TGTGCCAGTAGTTCCCGGGGGAACTATGGCTACACCTTC. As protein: CASSSRGNYGYTF.